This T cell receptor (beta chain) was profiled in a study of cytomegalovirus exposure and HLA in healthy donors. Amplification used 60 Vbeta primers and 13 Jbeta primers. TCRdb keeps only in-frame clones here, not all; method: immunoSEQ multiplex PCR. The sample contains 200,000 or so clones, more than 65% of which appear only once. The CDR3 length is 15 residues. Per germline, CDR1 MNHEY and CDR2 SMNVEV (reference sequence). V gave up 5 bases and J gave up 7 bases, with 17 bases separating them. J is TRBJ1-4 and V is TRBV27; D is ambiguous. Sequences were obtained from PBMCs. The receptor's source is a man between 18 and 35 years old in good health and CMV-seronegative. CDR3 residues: CASSPGHPGGEKLFF. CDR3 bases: TGTGCCAGCAGTCCGGGCCACCCAGGAGGTGAAAAACTGTTTTTT.